This T cell receptor beta chain emerged from a study of blood T cell repertoires in COVID-19. Study at large: Sample material is recorded as cDNA or gDNA derived from T cells, B-cell-depleted T cells, or PBMCs.

The CDR3 runs 16 residues. The junction had 11 bases not matched to a gene; V was cut back by 7 bases and J by 0 bases. CDR1 and CDR2 (germline): MNHNY, SVGAGI (reference sequence). Some clones are missing from TCRdb's copy, which holds only in-frame ones; the method was immunoSEQ multiplex PCR. Here the sample spans around 75,000 clones, more than 85% being singletons. The sample comprised peripheral blood. The chain carries TRBV6-6 and TRBJ2-7; the match to TRBD1 covers 8 bases. The sequence was obtained from a man between 60 and 75 years old with acute or convalescent COVID-19. In nucleotides, the CDR3 is TGTGCCAGCACCGACAAGCAGGGGGCCGTCTCCTACGAGCAGTACTTC. Protein: CASTDKQGAVSYEQYF.